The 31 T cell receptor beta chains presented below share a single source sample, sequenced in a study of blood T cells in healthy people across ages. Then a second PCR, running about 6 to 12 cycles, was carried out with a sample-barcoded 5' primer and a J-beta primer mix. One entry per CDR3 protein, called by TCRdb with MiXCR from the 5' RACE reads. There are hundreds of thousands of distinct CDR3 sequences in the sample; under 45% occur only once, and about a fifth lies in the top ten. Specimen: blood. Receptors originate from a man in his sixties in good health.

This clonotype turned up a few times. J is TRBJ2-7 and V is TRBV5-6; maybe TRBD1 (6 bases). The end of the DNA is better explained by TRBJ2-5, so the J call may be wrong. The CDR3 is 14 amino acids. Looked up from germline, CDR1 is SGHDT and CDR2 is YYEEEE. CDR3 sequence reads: CASSLETGKKTQYF. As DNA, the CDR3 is TGTGCCAGCAGCTTGGAAACAGGGAAAAAGACCCAGTACTTC.

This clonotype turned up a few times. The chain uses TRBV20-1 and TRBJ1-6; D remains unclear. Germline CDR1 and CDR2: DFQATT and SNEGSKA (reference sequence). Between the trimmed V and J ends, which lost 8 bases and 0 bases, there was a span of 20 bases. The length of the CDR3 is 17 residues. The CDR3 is CSSLDVIPSSYNSPLHF. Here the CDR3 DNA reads TGCAGTTCTCTAGACGTCATCCCATCCTCCTATAATTCACCCCTCCACTTT.

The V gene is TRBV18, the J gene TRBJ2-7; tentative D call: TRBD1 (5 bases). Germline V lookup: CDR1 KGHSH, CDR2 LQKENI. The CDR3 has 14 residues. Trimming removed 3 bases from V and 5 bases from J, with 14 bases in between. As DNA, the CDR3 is TGTGCCAGCTCACCTCGTCAGGGTACCGACGAGCAGTACTTC. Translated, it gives CASSPRQGTDEQYF.

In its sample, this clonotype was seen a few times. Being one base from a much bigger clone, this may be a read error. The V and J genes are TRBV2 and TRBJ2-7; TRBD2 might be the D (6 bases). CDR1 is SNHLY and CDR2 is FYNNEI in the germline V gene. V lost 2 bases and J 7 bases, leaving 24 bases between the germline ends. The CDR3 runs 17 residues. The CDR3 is CASSELRTSMVYNEQYF. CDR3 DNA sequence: TGTGCCAGCAGTGAATTACGTACTAGCATGGTCTACAATGAGCAGTACTTC.

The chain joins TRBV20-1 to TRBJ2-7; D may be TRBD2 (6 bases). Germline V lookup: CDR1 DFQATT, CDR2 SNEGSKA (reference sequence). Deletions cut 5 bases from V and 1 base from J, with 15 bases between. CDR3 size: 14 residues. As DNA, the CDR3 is TGCAGTGCTTACGCGGGACGCACGTCCTACGAGCAGTACTTC. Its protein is CSAYAGRTSYEQYF.

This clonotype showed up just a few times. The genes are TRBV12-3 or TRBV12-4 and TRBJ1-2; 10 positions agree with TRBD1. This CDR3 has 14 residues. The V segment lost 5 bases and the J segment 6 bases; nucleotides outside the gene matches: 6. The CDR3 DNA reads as TGTGCCAGCAGTCCGACAGGGGGCCGGGATGGCTACACCTTC. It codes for CASSPTGGRDGYTF.

The CDR3 coding sequence is TGTGCCAGCAGCTGGGAGGGACAGATAAACACTGAAGCTTTCTTT. It translates to CASSWEGQINTEAFF. The chain joins TRBV5-5 to TRBJ1-1; 7 bases fit TRBD1. V trimming: 3 bases; J trimming: 2 bases; junction bases outside the gene matches: 7. CDR3 length equals 15 residues. CDR1 is SGHKS, CDR2 YYEKEE, per germline (reference sequence).

The CDR3 loop reads CASNLIAGAVDTQYF. As DNA, the CDR3 is TGTGCCAGCAACCTCATAGCGGGGGCGGTAGATACGCAGTATTTT. The rearrangement joins TRBV27 to TRBJ2-3; TRBD2 agrees at 9 bases. CDR3 size: 15 residues. Germline CDR1 and CDR2: MNHEY and SMNVEV (reference sequence). Losses at the gene ends were 7 bases for V and 5 bases for J; bases not matched to a gene: 10.

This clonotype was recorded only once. Here the CDR3 DNA reads TGTGCCAGTAGTATAGGAGGCCGAGAGCAGTTCTTC. Its translation is CASSIGGREQFF. The chain employs TRBV19 and TRBJ2-1; the D is unclear. Germline CDR1 is LNHDA and CDR2 is SQIVND (reference sequence). Trimming shortened V by 1 base and J by 10 bases, and 8 bases separated the two germline ends. The CDR3 covers 12 residues.

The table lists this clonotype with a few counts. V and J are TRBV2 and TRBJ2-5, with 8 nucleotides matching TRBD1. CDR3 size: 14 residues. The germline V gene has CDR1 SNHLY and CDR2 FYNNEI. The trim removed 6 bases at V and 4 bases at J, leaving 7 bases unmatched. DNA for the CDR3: TGTGCCAGCAGCGCACAGGGGGTAGGAGAGACCCAGTACTTC. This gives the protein CASSAQGVGETQYF.

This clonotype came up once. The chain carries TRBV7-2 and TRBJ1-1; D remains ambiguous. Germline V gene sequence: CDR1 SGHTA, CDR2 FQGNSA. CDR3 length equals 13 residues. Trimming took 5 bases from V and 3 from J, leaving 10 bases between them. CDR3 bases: TGTGCCAGCAGCCGTTCGCGACACACTGAAGCTTTCTTT. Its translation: CASSRSRHTEAFF.

Here the CDR3 DNA reads TGTGCCAGTACCGGCTATAGCAATCAGCCCCAGCATTTT. Amino acids: CASTGYSNQPQHF. V gene TRBV19 combines with J gene TRBJ1-5; D unresolved. The CDR3 totals 13 residues. Germline CDR1 and CDR2: LNHDA and SQIVND (reference sequence). Trimming removed 7 bases from V and 0 bases from J, with 7 bases in between.

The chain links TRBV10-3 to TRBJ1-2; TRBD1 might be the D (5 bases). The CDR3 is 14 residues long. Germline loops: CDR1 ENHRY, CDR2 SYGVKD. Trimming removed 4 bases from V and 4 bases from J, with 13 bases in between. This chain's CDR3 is CAISASDRGYGYTF. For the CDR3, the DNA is TGTGCCATCAGTGCGAGTGATAGGGGCTATGGCTACACCTTC.

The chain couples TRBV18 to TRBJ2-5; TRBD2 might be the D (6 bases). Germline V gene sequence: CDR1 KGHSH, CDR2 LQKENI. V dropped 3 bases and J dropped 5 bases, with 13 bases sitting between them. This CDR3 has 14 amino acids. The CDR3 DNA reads TGTGCCAGCTCACCTACGGGGGTTGAGGAGACCCAGTACTTC. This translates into CASSPTGVEETQYF.

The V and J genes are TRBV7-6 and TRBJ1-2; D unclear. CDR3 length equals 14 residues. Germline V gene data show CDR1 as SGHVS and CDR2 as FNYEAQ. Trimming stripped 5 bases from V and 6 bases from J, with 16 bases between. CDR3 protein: CASSPGMGMDGYTF. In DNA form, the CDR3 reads TGTGCCAGCAGCCCTGGCATGGGGATGGATGGCTACACCTTC.

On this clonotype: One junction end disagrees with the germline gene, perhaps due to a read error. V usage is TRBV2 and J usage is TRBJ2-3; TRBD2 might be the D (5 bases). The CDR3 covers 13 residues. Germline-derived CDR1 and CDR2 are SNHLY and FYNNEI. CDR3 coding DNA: TGTGCCAGCACAGCGGCCCCCACAGATACGCGGTATTTT. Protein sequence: CASTAAPTDTRYF.

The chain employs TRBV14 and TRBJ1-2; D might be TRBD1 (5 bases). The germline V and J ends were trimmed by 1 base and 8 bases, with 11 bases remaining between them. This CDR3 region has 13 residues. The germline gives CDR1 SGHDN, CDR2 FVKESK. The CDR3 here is CASSQVPGQGYTF. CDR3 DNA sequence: TGTGCCAGCAGCCAAGTGCCAGGGCAAGGCTACACCTTC.

CDR3 protein: CASSSGGLAVTYEQYF. CDR3 coding DNA: TGTGCCAGTAGTTCAGGCGGACTAGCTGTAACCTACGAGCAGTACTTC. This chain connects TRBV19 to TRBJ2-7; 8 bases line up with TRBD2. V was clipped by 5 bases and J by 2 bases; unmatched bases: 11. CDR1 and CDR2 from the germline V gene are LNHDA and SQIVND (reference sequence). This CDR3 has 16 amino acids.

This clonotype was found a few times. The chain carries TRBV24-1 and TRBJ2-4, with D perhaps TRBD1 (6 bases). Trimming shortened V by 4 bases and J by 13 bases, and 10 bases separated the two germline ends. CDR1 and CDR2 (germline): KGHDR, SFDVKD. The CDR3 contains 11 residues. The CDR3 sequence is CATSDSGQQYF. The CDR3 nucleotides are TGTGCCACCAGTGACTCAGGACAGCAGTACTTC.

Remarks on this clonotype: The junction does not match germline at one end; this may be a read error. The CDR3 nucleotides read TGTGCCAGTAGTTCAACCCCTAGCGAGCAGTACTTC. Protein sequence: CASSSTPSEQYF. The chain joins TRBV27 to TRBJ2-4; D gene uncertain. The J call may be incorrect, as the DNA end agrees better with TRBJ2-7. The CDR3 has 12 residues. CDR1 MNHEY and CDR2 SMNVEV come from the germline V gene (reference sequence).

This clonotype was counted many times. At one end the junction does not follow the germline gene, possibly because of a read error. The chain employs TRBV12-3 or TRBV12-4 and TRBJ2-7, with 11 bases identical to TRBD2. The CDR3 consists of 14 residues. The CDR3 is CASSIAGGPYEQYF. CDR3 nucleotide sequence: TGTGCCAGCAGTATAGCGGGGGGGCCGTACGAGCAGTACTTC.

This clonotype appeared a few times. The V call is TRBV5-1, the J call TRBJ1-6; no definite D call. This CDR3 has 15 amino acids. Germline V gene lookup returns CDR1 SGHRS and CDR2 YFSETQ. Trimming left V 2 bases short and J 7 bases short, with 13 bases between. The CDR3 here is CASSLSSVPNSPLHF. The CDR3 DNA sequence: TGCGCCAGCAGCTTATCATCCGTCCCCAATTCACCCCTCCACTTT.

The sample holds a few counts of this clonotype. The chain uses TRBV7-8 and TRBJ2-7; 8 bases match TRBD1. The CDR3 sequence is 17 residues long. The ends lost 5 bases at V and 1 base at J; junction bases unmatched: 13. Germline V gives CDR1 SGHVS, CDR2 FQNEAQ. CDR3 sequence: CASSRQIGQGSSYEQYF. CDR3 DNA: TGTGCCAGCAGCCGCCAGATTGGACAGGGTAGTTCCTACGAGCAGTACTTC.

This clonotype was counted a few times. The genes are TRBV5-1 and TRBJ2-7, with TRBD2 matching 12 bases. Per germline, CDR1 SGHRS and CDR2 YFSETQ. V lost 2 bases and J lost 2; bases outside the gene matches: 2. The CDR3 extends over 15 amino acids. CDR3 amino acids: CASSFTSGGTYEQYF. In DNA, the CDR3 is TGCGCCAGCAGCTTTACTAGCGGGGGGACCTACGAGCAGTACTTC. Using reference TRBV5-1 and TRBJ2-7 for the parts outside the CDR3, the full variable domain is KAGVTQTPRYLIKTRGQQVTLSCSPISGHRSVSWYQQTPGQGLQFLFEYFSETQRNKGNFPGRFSGRQFSNSRSEMNVSTLELGDSALYLCASSFTSGGTYEQYFGPGTRLTVT.

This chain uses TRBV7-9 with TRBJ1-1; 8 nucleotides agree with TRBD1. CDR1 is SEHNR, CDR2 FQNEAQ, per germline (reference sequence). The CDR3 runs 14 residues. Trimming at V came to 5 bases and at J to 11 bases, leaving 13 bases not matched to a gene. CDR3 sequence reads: CASSPLGQDPSAFF. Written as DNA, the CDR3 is TGTGCCAGCAGCCCTCTGGGACAGGATCCTTCGGCTTTCTTT.

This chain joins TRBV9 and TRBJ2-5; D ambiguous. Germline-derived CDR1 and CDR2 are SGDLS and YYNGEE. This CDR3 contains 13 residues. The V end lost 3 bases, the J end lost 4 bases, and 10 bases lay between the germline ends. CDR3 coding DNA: TGTGCCAGCAGCGACCCCCTCTCAGAGACCCAGTACTTC. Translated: CASSDPLSETQYF.

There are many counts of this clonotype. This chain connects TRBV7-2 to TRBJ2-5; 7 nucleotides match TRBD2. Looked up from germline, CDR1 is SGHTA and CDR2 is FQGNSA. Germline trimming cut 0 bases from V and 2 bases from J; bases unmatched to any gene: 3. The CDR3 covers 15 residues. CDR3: CASSLAGGWQETQYF. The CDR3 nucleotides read TGTGCCAGCAGCTTAGCGGGGGGGTGGCAAGAGACCCAGTACTTC.

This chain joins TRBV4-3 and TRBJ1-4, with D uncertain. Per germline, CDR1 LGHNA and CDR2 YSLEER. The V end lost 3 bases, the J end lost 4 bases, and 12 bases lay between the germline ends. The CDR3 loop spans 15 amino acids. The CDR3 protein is CASSQLSRVNEKLFF. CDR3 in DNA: TGCGCCAGCAGCCAGCTCAGCAGAGTTAATGAAAAACTGTTTTTT.

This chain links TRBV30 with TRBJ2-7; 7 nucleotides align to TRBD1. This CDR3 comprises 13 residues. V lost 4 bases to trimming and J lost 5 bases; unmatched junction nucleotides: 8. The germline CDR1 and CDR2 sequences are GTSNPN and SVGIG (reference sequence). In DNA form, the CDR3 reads TGTGCCTGGACCCGGGACAGTCGAAACGAGCAGTACTTC. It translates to CAWTRDSRNEQYF.

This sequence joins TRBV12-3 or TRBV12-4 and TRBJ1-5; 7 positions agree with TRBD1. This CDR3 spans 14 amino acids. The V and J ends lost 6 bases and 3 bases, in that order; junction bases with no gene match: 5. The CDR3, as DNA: TGTGCCAGCAGGGGGGGACAGTACAATCAGCCCCAGCATTTT. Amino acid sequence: CASRGGQYNQPQHF.

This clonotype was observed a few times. The CDR3 reads CASSDGPLNEQFF. CDR3 DNA: TGTGCCAGCAGTGACGGGCCTCTCAATGAGCAGTTCTTC. The V and J genes are TRBV6-4 and TRBJ2-1; D gene uncertain. Trimming stripped 2 bases from V and 6 bases from J, with 8 bases between. The CDR3 sequence is 13 residues long. Germline CDR1 is MRHNA and CDR2 is SNTAGT.